This T cell receptor (beta chain) derives from a study of STAT3 mutations in large granular lymphocyte leukemia. Regarding the study as a whole: A small but highly pathogenic clone may have been missed. At least one immunodominant TCR beta clonotype appeared in every T-cell large granular lymphocyte leukemia patient. Samples missed the first appearance of the clone.

Produced via immunoSEQ multiplex PCR; TCRdb's table is partial and in-frame only. The repertoire consists of about 24,000 clones, with less than 95% occurring once and the leading ten covering about 6.8%. As concerns this clone: Its antigen remains unidentified.

Trimming cost V 2 bases and J 6 bases; bases outside gene matches: 2. Germline V gene lookup returns CDR1 MNHEY and CDR2 SMNVEV (reference sequence). The CDR3 loop spans 15 amino acids. The sample taken for sequencing was peripheral blood mononuclear cells. This clonotype was sampled from a man aged 35 to 55 with T-cell large granular lymphocyte leukemia. Some clones in this sample may be carry-over from other donors' samples. The V and J genes are TRBV27 and TRBJ2-1; TRBD2 matches at 12 bases. The CDR3 DNA reads as TGTGCCAGCAGTTTAATACTAGCGGGGGGCAATGAGCAGTTCTTC. Its protein product is CASSLILAGGNEQFF.